The clone carrying this TCR beta chain has at least ten counts. As yet, its antigen is unknown. This sample stems from a study of T cells in Graves' hyperthyroidism and ophthalmopathy. TCR beta CDR3 regions were amplified from RNA. HTBI primers were used for first-round RT-PCR of the TCR CDR3. One entry per CDR3 protein results from TCRdb running MiXCR on the multiplex PCR reads. Altogether fewer than 900,000 distinct CDR3 sequences are present, approximately 18% being singletons, with the ten largest covering 16%. Notes on the study in general: Blood also contained most expanded thyroid clonotypes above 0.001. Progression to ophthalmopathy was predicted a median of roughly 6.5 months early.

Investigators excluded patients with uncontrolled infection, other autoimmune disease, pregnancy or lactation. Germline CDR1 reads DFQATT; CDR2 reads SNEGSKA (reference sequence). The V end lost 2 bases, the J end lost 8 bases, and 10 bases lay between the germline ends. The CDR3 spans 12 residues. Specimen: blood. The V call is TRBV20-1, the J call TRBJ2-1; unclear D gene. The receptor was isolated from a woman aged 45 to 65 with Graves' hyperthyroidism that later progressed to Graves' ophthalmopathy. For the CDR3, the DNA is TGCAGTGCTAGATCGTCGGCGGATGAGCAGTTCTTC. Translation gives CSARSSADEQFF.